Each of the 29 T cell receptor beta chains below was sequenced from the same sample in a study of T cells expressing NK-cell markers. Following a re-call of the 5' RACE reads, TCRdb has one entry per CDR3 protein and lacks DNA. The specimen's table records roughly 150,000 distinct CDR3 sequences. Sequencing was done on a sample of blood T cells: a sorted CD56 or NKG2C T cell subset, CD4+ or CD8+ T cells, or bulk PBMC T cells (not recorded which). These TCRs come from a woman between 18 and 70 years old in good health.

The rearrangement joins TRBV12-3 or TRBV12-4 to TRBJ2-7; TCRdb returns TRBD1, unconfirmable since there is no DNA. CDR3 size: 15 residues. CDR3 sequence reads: CASREGQTLNYEQYF.

This chain's CDR3 is CASSSQGAYSNQPQHF. The chain carries TRBV28 and TRBJ1-5; the D call from TCRdb, TRBD1, cannot be confirmed without DNA. Germline V gene data show CDR1 as MDHEN and CDR2 as SYDVKM. The CDR3 runs 16 residues.

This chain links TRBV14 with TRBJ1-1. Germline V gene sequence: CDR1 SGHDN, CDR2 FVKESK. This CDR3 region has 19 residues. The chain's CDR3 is CASSQVGTLSRTRYTEAFF.

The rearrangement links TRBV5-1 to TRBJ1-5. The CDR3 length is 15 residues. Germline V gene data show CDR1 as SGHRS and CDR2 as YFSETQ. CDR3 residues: CASSLLGTQDQPQHF. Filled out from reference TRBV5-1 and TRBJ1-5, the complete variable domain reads KAGVTQTPRYLIKTRGQQVTLSCSPISGHRSVSWYQQTPGQGLQFLFEYFSETQRNKGNFPGRFSGRQFSNSRSEMNVSTLELGDSALYLCASSLLGTQDQPQHFGDGTRLSIL.

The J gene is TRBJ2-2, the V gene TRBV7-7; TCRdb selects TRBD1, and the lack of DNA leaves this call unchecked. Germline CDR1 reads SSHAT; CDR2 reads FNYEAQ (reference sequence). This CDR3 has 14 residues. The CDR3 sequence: CASSSQGRGGELFF.

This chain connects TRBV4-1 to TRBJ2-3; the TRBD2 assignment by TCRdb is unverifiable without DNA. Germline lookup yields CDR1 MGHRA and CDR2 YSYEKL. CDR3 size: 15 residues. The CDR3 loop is CASSQVSSGTDTQYF.

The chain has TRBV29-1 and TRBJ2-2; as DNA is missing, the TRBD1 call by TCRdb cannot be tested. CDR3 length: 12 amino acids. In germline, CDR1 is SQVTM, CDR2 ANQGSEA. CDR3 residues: CSVGAATGELFF.

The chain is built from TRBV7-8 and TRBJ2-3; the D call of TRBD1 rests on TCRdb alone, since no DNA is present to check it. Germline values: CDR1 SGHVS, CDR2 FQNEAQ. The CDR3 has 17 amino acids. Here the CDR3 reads CASNPPQGGGSTDTQYF.

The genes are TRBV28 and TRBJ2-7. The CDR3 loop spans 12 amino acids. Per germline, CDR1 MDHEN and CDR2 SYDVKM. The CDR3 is CASRQPAYEQYF.

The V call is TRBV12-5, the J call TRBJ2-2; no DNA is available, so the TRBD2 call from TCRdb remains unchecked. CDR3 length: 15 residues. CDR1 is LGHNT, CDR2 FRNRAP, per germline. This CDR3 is CASGKGLAGAGELFF.

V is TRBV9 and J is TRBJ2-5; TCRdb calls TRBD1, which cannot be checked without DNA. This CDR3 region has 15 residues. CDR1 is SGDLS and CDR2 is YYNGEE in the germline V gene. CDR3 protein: CASSVSGQGRETQYF. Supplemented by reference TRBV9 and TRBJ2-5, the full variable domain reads DSGVTQTPKHLITATGQRVTLRCSPRSGDLSVYWYQQSLDQGLQFLIQYYNGEERAKGNILERFSAQQFPDLHSELNLSSLELGDSALYFCASSVSGQGRETQYFGPGTRLLVL.

This CDR3 reads CSAEPRQEQFF. The V and J genes are TRBV20-1 and TRBJ2-1; TCRdb outputs TRBD1, but without DNA this stays unchecked. Germline lookup yields CDR1 DFQATT and CDR2 SNEGSKA (reference sequence). CDR3 length: 11 residues.

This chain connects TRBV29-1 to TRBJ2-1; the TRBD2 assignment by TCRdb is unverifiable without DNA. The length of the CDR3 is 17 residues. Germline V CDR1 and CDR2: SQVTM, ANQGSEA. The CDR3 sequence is CSVEGLVGKSSYNEQFF.

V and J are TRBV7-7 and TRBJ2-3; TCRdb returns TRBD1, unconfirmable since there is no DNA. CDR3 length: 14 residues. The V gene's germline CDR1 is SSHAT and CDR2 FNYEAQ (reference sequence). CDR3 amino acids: CASSLGGGQGTQYF.

CDR3 amino acids: CASSARTASSYEQYF. The rearrangement links TRBV2 to TRBJ2-7; TCRdb's D call, TRBD1, is unchecked because there is no DNA. Germline V gives CDR1 SNHLY, CDR2 FYNNEI. There are 15 residues in the CDR3. The full variable domain, its missing parts supplied by reference TRBV2 and TRBJ2-7, is EPEVTQTPSHQVTQMGQEVILRCVPISNHLYFYWYRQILGQKVEFLVSFYNNEISEKSEIFDDQFSVERPDGSNFTLKIRSTKLEDSAMYFCASSARTASSYEQYFGPGTRLTVT.

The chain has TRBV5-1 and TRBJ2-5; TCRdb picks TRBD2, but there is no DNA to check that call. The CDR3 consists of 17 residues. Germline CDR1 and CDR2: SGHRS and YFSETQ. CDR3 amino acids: CASSWGRLAGLEETQYF.

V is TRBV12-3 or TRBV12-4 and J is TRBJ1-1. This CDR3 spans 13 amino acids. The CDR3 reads CASSFNGPTEAFF.

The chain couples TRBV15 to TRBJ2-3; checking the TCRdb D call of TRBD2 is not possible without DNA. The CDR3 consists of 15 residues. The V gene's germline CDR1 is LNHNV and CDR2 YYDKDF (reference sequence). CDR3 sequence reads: CATNQRGGPTDTQYF.

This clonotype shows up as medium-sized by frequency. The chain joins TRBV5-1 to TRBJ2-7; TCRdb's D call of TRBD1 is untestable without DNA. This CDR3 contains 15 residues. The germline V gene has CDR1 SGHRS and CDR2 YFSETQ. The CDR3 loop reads CASSWGQGVSYEQYF.

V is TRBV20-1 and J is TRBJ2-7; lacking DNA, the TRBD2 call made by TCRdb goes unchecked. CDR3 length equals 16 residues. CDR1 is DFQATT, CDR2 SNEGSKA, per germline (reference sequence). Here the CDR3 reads CSARDPGLAGSYEQYF.

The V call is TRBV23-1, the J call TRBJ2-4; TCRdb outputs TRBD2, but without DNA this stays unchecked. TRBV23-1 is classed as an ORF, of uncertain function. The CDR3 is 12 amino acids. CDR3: CAFGSSKNIQYF.

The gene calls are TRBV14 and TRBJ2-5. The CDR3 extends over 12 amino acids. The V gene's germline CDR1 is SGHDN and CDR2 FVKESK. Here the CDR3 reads CASSQTKGTQYF.

The CDR3 spells CASRRPASGFYEQYF. The chain couples TRBV27 to TRBJ2-7; TCRdb's D gene call, TRBD2, goes unchecked for lack of DNA. The CDR3 spans 15 residues. The germline gives CDR1 MNHEY, CDR2 SMNVEV (reference sequence).

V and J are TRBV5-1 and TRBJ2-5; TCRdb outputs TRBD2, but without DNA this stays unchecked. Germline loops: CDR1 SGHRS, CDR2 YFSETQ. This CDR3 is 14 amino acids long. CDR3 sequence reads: CASSPGTSGETQYF. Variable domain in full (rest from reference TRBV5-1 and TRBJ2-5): KAGVTQTPRYLIKTRGQQVTLSCSPISGHRSVSWYQQTPGQGLQFLFEYFSETQRNKGNFPGRFSGRQFSNSRSEMNVSTLELGDSALYLCASSPGTSGETQYFGPGTRLLVL.

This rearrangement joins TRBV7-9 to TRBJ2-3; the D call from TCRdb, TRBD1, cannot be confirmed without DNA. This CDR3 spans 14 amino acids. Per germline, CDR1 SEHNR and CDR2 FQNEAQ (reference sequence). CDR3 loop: CASGDRGGTDTQYF.

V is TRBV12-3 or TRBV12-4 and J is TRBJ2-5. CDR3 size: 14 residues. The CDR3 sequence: CASLDNRVSETQYF.

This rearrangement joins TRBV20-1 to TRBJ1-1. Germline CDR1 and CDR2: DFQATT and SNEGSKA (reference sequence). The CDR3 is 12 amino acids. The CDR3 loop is CSSGLVNTEAFF.

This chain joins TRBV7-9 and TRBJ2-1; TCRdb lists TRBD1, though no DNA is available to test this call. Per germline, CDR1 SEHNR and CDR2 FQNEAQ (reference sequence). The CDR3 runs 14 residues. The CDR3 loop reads CATAVDRGPNEQFF. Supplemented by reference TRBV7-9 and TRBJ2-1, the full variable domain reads DTGVSQNPRHKITKRGQNVTFRCDPISEHNRLYWYRQTLGQGPEFLTYFQNEAQLEKSRLLSDRFSAERPKGSFSTLEIQRTEQGDSAMYLCATAVDRGPNEQFFGPGTRLTVL.

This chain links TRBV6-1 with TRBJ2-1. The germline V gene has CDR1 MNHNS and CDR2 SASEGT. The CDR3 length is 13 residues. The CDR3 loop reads CASKRGAHNEQFF.